What follows is one T cell receptor beta chain and its context. The sample originates from a study of blood T cell repertoires in COVID-19. TCRdb keeps only in-frame clones here, not all; method: immunoSEQ multiplex PCR. The sample contains about 15,000 clones, about 88% of which appear only once. From germline, CDR1 is LNHDA and CDR2 SQIVND (reference sequence). The V end lost 3 bases, the J end lost 1 base, and 10 bases lay between the germline ends. This CDR3 is built from 14 residues. Sequenced: peripheral blood. The V and J genes are TRBV19 and TRBJ2-7; maybe TRBD2 (6 bases). The clonotype originates from a woman aged 70-85 years in a cohort sampled during active or convalescent COVID-19. CDR3 sequence: CASSILGGSYEQYF. The CDR3 nucleotides are TGTGCCAGTAGTATTCTGGGGGGATCCTACGAGCAGTACTTC. Based on the CDR3 plus reference TRBV19 and TRBJ2-7, the full variable domain is DGGITQSPKYLFRKEGQNVTLSCEQNLNHDAMYWYRQDPGQGLRLIYYSQIVNDFQKGDIAEGYSVSREKKESFPLTVTSAQKNPTAFYLCASSILGGSYEQYFGPGTRLTVT.